Below, 28 T cell receptor beta chains from the same sample are listed, as sequenced in a study of cytomegalovirus exposure and HLA in healthy donors. 60 Vbeta and 13 Jbeta primers were used in PCR. Measured with immunoSEQ multiplex PCR; TCRdb has only the in-frame clones, and not every one. This sample has 75,000 to 100,000 clones, with approximately 80% found just once. Specimen: PBMCs. The receptors originated from a man between 60 and 75 years old in good health and CMV-seropositive.

The chain has TRBV5-4 and TRBJ1-2, with 7 bases fitting TRBD1. From germline, CDR1 is SGHNT and CDR2 YYREEE (reference sequence). The CDR3 loop spans 14 amino acids. The junction had 6 bases not matched to a gene; V was cut back by 2 bases and J by 5 bases. CDR3 DNA: TGTGCCAGCAGCTTCCAGACAGGGCAGTATGGCTACACCTTC. It codes for CASSFQTGQYGYTF.

The chain carries TRBV28 and TRBJ1-5; D is ambiguous. Per the germline V gene, CDR1 is MDHEN and CDR2 is SYDVKM. V dropped 9 bases and J dropped 3 bases, with 18 bases sitting between them. The CDR3 has 15 amino acids. The CDR3 DNA reads as TGTGCCAGTTCTCGGCCCGGAGGCCCCAATCAGCCCCAGCATTTT. It codes for CASSRPGGPNQPQHF.

This rearrangement joins TRBV4-1 to TRBJ1-2; D unresolved. The V end lost 0 bases, the J end lost 0 bases, and 5 bases lay between the germline ends. CDR3 size: 14 residues. Germline values: CDR1 MGHRA, CDR2 YSYEKL. The CDR3 is CASSQDGPNYGYTF. The CDR3 DNA reads TGCGCCAGCAGCCAAGATGGCCCTAACTATGGCTACACCTTC.

The CDR3 loop is CASKDSYSNQPQHF. The DNA for the CDR3 is TGTGCCAGCAAGGACAGCTATTCCAATCAGCCCCAGCATTTT. This chain links TRBV2 with TRBJ1-5, with TRBD1 as a possible D gene (6 bases). Germline V gives CDR1 SNHLY, CDR2 FYNNEI. The CDR3 consists of 14 residues. V shed 7 bases and J shed 3 bases, with 13 bases lying between them.

This chain connects TRBV5-6 to TRBJ1-4; a weak D match, TRBD1 (5 bases). Germline loops: CDR1 SGHDT, CDR2 YYEEEE. This CDR3 spans 13 amino acids. V lost 4 bases and J lost 7, with 11 bases in between. Written as DNA, the CDR3 is TGTGCCAGCAGCAGCGGGGGGATTGAAAAACTGTTTTTT. Residues: CASSSGGIEKLFF. The full variable domain, in which reference TRBV5-6 and TRBJ1-4 provide the parts outside the CDR3, is DAGVTQSPTHLIKTRGQQVTLRCSPKSGHDTVSWYQQALGQGPQFIFQYYEEEERQRGNFPDRFSGHQFPNYSSELNVNALLLGDSALYLCASSSGGIEKLFFGSGTQLSVL.

The chain couples TRBV10-2 to TRBJ2-3; possibly TRBD1 for D (6 bases). The CDR3 runs to 16 residues. Germline CDR1 reads WSHSY; CDR2 reads SAAADI. The V end was cut by 3 bases, the J end by 0 bases, with 13 bases between. In DNA, the CDR3 is TGCGCCAGCAGTGACCGCCGGACAGCTAGCACAGATACGCAGTATTTT. Translated, it gives CASSDRRTASTDTQYF.

This clone was observed a handful of times. V and J are TRBV6-1 and TRBJ1-1, with 8 bases that match TRBD1. Trimming at V came to 0 bases and at J to 1 base, leaving 4 bases not matched to a gene. Germline V lookup: CDR1 MNHNS, CDR2 SASEGT. This CDR3 spans 16 amino acids. CDR3 in amino acids: CASSEANRGKNTEAFF. DNA for the CDR3: TGTGCCAGCAGTGAAGCCAACAGGGGGAAGAACACTGAAGCTTTCTTT.

The gene calls are TRBV7-2 and TRBJ2-3; TRBD2 is a possible D gene (6 bases). This CDR3 has 15 amino acids. V was clipped by 1 base and J by 2 bases, with 10 bases between them. The germline V gene has CDR1 SGHTA and CDR2 FQGNSA. The CDR3, as DNA: TGTGCCAGCAGCTTAGTTCCGGGGGTCACAGATACGCAGTATTTT. Protein sequence: CASSLVPGVTDTQYF.

J is TRBJ2-2 and V is TRBV12-5; 9 bases are shared with TRBD2. The CDR3 extends over 15 amino acids. The J segment lost 7 bases and the V segment lost 7 bases, leaving 10 bases of the junction unmatched. The germline V gene has CDR1 LGHNT and CDR2 FRNRAP. The CDR3 DNA is TGTGCTAGTGCCCTCGCGGGGGGGCGGGGCGGGGAGCTGTTTTTT. Translating it yields CASALAGGRGGELFF.

The V call is TRBV11-2, the J call TRBJ2-3; possible D gene TRBD2, 5 bases. The germline V gene encodes CDR1 SGHAT and CDR2 FQNNGV. V gave up 3 bases and J gave up 8 bases, with 18 bases separating them. The CDR3 has 15 amino acids. CDR3 sequence reads: CASSFERLPYGTQYF. In DNA, the CDR3 is TGTGCCAGCAGCTTCGAGCGGTTGCCATATGGTACGCAGTATTTT. Looking up the rest from reference TRBV11-2 and TRBJ2-3 gives the full variable domain: EAGVAQSPRYKIIEKRQSVAFWCNPISGHATLYWYQQILGQGPKLLIQFQNNGVVDDSQLPKDRFSAERLKGVDSTLKIQPAKLEDSAVYLCASSFERLPYGTQYFGPGTRLTVL.

This sequence joins TRBV6-5 and TRBJ2-1, with 12 nucleotides matching TRBD2. The CDR3 is 15 amino acids. V shed 5 bases and J 4 bases; nucleotides not matched to a gene: 3. Germline loops: CDR1 MNHEY, CDR2 SVGAGI. CDR3 in amino acids: CASSILAGGYNEQFF. The CDR3, as DNA: TGTGCCAGCAGTATTCTAGCGGGGGGGTACAATGAGCAGTTCTTC.

The chain has TRBV7-2 and TRBJ2-1, with a tentative D call TRBD2 (5 bases). CDR3 length: 12 amino acids. The V gene lost 6 bases and the J gene lost 7 bases, with 10 bases spanning the gap. Germline V gives CDR1 SGHTA, CDR2 FQGNSA. The CDR3 protein is CASRAGTNEQFF. CDR3 DNA sequence: TGTGCCAGCAGGGCGGGCACAAATGAGCAGTTCTTC.

The chain has TRBV7-9 and TRBJ1-2; the D gene is possibly TRBD1 (6 bases). The CDR3 has 13 amino acids. Germline CDR1 SEHNR, CDR2 FQNEAQ (reference sequence). Trimming shortened V by 3 bases and J by 2 bases, and 7 bases separated the two germline ends. In nucleotides, the CDR3 is TGTGCCAGCAGCTTGGGGGCGAACTATGGCTACACCTTC. This codes for CASSLGANYGYTF.

The chain links TRBV5-6 to TRBJ2-5, with D possibly matching TRBD1 (6 bases). This CDR3 contains 16 residues. Per the germline V gene, CDR1 is SGHDT and CDR2 is YYEEEE. V was trimmed by 2 bases and J by 2 bases, leaving 16 bases between them. As DNA, the CDR3 is TGTGCCAGCAGCTTCTTACTACAGGGCAATCAAGAGACCCAGTACTTC. It translates to CASSFLLQGNQETQYF.

This chain links TRBV6-6 with TRBJ2-4; D remains unclear. The CDR3 has 14 amino acids. In germline, CDR1 is MNHNY, CDR2 SVGAGI (reference sequence). The germline V and J ends were trimmed by 4 bases and 7 bases, with 14 bases remaining between them. Here the CDR3 DNA reads TGTGCCAGCAGTTCTAGTCCCCCTGTGAACATTCAGTACTTC. Encoded protein: CASSSSPPVNIQYF.

The V gene is TRBV28, the J gene TRBJ1-5; 8 bases align to TRBD1. Trimming removed 4 bases from V and 2 bases from J; junction bases left unmatched: 7. Germline-derived CDR1 and CDR2 are MDHEN and SYDVKM. The CDR3 loop spans 16 amino acids. The CDR3 region is CASSSPQGVGNQPQHF. CDR3 sequence (DNA): TGTGCCAGCAGTTCCCCACAGGGGGTGGGCAATCAGCCCCAGCATTTT.

This chain links TRBV5-4 with TRBJ2-5; 11 nucleotides align to TRBD2. Germline V lookup: CDR1 SGHNT, CDR2 YYREEE (reference sequence). The CDR3 covers 16 residues. V was clipped by 5 bases and J by 1 base; unmatched bases: 7. CDR3 sequence: CASSRGLAGPQETQYF. The CDR3 DNA sequence: TGTGCCAGCAGTCGCGGACTAGCGGGCCCCCAAGAGACCCAGTACTTC.

The chain couples TRBV6-1 to TRBJ2-4, with D maybe TRBD1 (6 bases). In germline, CDR1 is MNHNS, CDR2 SASEGT. V lost 6 bases and J 4 bases, leaving 13 bases between the germline ends. The CDR3 is 14 residues long. CDR3 amino acids: CASRGIGQKNIQYF. The DNA of the CDR3 is TGTGCCAGCAGGGGGATCGGACAGAAAAACATTCAGTACTTC.

The chain combines TRBV5-1 with TRBJ2-3; 7 positions match TRBD2. V shed 0 bases and J 4 bases; nucleotides not matched to a gene: 5. This CDR3 region has 15 residues. Per the germline V gene, CDR1 is SGHRS and CDR2 is YFSETQ. This CDR3 is CASSLEGRDSDTQYF. CDR3 nucleotide sequence: TGCGCCAGCAGCTTGGAGGGGAGGGACTCAGATACGCAGTATTTT.

This chain connects TRBV5-1 to TRBJ2-1; D is perhaps TRBD2 (6 bases). The CDR3 consists of 14 residues. From germline, CDR1 is SGHRS and CDR2 YFSETQ. Trimming took 4 bases from V and 0 from J, leaving 8 bases between them. CDR3 bases: TGCGCCAGCAGCCGGGAGAGCTCCTACAATGAGCAGTTCTTC. Translating it yields CASSRESSYNEQFF. The whole variable domain, remainder taken from reference TRBV5-1 and TRBJ2-1, is KAGVTQTPRYLIKTRGQQVTLSCSPISGHRSVSWYQQTPGQGLQFLFEYFSETQRNKGNFPGRFSGRQFSNSRSEMNVSTLELGDSALYLCASSRESSYNEQFFGPGTRLTVL.

This chain joins TRBV7-2 and TRBJ2-2, with D possibly being TRBD1 (6 bases). Germline V gene lookup returns CDR1 SGHTA and CDR2 FQGNSA. Trimming removed 4 bases from V and 5 bases from J, with 11 bases in between. This CDR3 has 14 amino acids. The CDR3 DNA is TGTGCCAGCAGCTCAAGGGGGTTGACCGGGGAGCTGTTTTTT. Protein: CASSSRGLTGELFF. Filled out from reference TRBV7-2 and TRBJ2-2, the complete variable domain reads GAGVSQSPSNKVTEKGKDVELRCDPISGHTALYWYRQSLGQGLEFLIYFQGNSAPDKSGLPSDRFSAERTGGSVSTLTIQRTQQEDSAVYLCASSSRGLTGELFFGEGSRLTVL.

The J gene is TRBJ2-2, the V gene TRBV25-1; 7 bases are a match to TRBD1. Germline values: CDR1 MGHDK, CDR2 SYGVNS. This CDR3 region has 15 residues. Trimming removed 1 base from V and 7 bases from J; junction bases left unmatched: 6. The CDR3 region is CASSELDREIGELFF. The CDR3 DNA follows: TGTGCCAGCAGTGAATTAGACAGGGAGATCGGGGAGCTGTTTTTT.

The gene calls are TRBV5-1 and TRBJ2-2; D is possibly TRBD1 (6 bases). CDR1 SGHRS and CDR2 YFSETQ come from the germline V gene. There are 15 residues in the CDR3. Between the trimmed V and J ends, which lost 3 bases and 1 base, there was a span of 10 bases. The CDR3 sequence is CASSSPGQNTGELFF. CDR3 coding DNA: TGCGCCAGCAGCTCTCCGGGACAGAACACCGGGGAGCTGTTTTTT.

This clone showed up just once. V usage is TRBV29-1 and J usage is TRBJ2-5; D is perhaps TRBD2 (7 bases). With the DNA end fitting TRBJ2-7 better, the J assignment may be wrong. Germline-derived CDR1 and CDR2 are SQVTM and ANQGSEA. CDR3 length: 13 residues. The CDR3 DNA reads as TGCAGCGTTGATGGGGGGGGCCCCTACGAGCAGTACTTC. Its translation: CSVDGGGPYEQYF.

The V call is TRBV7-9, the J call TRBJ2-3; 9 bases map to TRBD2. Looked up from germline, CDR1 is SEHNR and CDR2 is FQNEAQ (reference sequence). CDR3 size: 16 residues. Trimming took 0 bases from V and 0 from J; bases not matched to a gene: 1. The DNA of the CDR3 is TGTGCCAGCAGCTTAGCGCTAGCGGGGAGCACAGATACGCAGTATTTT. Protein sequence: CASSLALAGSTDTQYF.

J is TRBJ2-1 and V is TRBV5-4, with 8 bases that match TRBD1. With 1 base clipped from V and 3 bases from J, the junction kept 6 bases outside the gene matches. The CDR3 sequence is 16 residues long. The V gene's germline CDR1 is SGHNT and CDR2 YYREEE (reference sequence). The CDR3 sequence is CASSLSRTGHYNEQFF. In DNA form, the CDR3 reads TGTGCCAGCAGCTTGTCCAGGACAGGGCACTACAATGAGCAGTTCTTC.

The CDR3 nucleotides read TGTGCCAGCAGCTCCCTAACAGGACAGTTTGATGATACGCAGTATTTT. Translation gives CASSSLTGQFDDTQYF. The genes are TRBV14 and TRBJ2-3; the D gene is possibly TRBD1 (6 bases). CDR3 size: 16 residues. The ends were cut back, 5 bases at V and 6 bases at J, with 21 bases in the middle. Looked up from germline, CDR1 is SGHDN and CDR2 is FVKESK.

The rearrangement uses TRBV5-1 and TRBJ1-6, with 7 bases fitting TRBD1. CDR3 size: 16 residues. After removal of 0 bases from V and 10 bases from J, the junction contained 10 bases not matched to a gene. Germline V gene sequence: CDR1 SGHRS, CDR2 YFSETQ. CDR3 DNA sequence: TGCGCCAGCAGCTTGGAATCGGGGGACAGAGGCTCACCCCTCCACTTT. It specifies CASSLESGDRGSPLHF.